This note documents a single T cell receptor beta chain sequence. Its binding antigen is unknown. Base-call qualities are not available, and no considerably larger clone is one nucleotide away. The cohort comprised 710 or so healthy bone marrow donors. At the time of sampling, all cohort members were nominally healthy, though unrecorded immune exposures were likely present. The donor tested CMV seropositive and was one of the 289 seropositive cohort members. Every donor gave a peripheral blood sample, and the peripheral blood mononuclear cells from that sample were used for TCR beta sequencing. Genomic DNA was extracted from the blood cell samples with the Qiagen DNeasy Blood Extraction Kit. Library creation used the immunoSEQ multiplex PCR assay. For the multiplex PCR, a mixture combining 60 forward primers for TCR Vbeta segments and 13 reverse primers for TCR Jbeta segments was used. A multiplex PCR assay on genomic DNA amplified the CDR3 region of rearranged TCR beta genes. The Illumina HiSeq System was used to sequence the amplified TCR beta libraries as 87-base-pair reads. In the source study's methods: A later analysis counted some 80 million unique TCR beta chains across the approximately 700 repertoires, and around 9.9 million of these chains were shared by at least two donors. To remove PCR and sequencing errors, raw reads were error-corrected and collapsed into unique sequences using a nearest-neighbor algorithm that merged closely related sequences. Alignment of CDR3 sequences to IMGT reference sequences was used to assign V, D and J gene segments. For a sequence to be retained, at least a six-nucleotide match to both a V gene segment and a J gene segment was required. A rearrangement was called productive if the CDR3 had no stop codons and remained in frame with V and J, and every other rearrangement was called non-productive. CDR3 was defined according to IMGT convention as the region running from the second conserved V-encoded cysteine to the conserved J-encoded phenylalanine. Sequences without an unambiguous match to a single V gene segment were excluded from the earlier analysis of several hundred of the donors. In an earlier analysis of 500 to 750 of the donors, V segments were called functional above 56.7% productive rearrangements and were called segregating when the between-donor standard deviation exceeded 5%. A statistical classification framework was built for diagnosing cytomegalovirus status from the catalog of TCR beta chain sequences. V and J gene assignment, in a later analysis, came from comparing TCR nucleotide sequences with IMGT/GENE-DB human TR gene sequences. The TCRdist pipeline was used in a later analysis to assign CDR3 sequences and most-parsimonious VDJ recombination scenarios. A later analysis defined each TCR beta chain by its CDR3 amino acid sequence plus V-gene family, and excluded reads lacking a unique V-gene family. In a later analysis, a few hundred highly shared, low-generation-probability nucleotide sequences were removed to address suspected cross-contamination and a sequencing artifact. In a later analysis, a clonal expansion index was calculated for each public chain from normalized within-repertoire ranks of inferred template counts. In a later analysis, generation probabilities were computed with a VDJ recombination model fitted to out-of-frame rearrangements, and the resulting probabilities were checked against IGoR. In a later analysis, TCR-TCR, TCR-HLA and TCR-CMV co-occurrence was scored with hypergeometric tests, and a repertoire-size bias correction was applied to TCR pairs. In a later analysis, false discovery rates were estimated by permuting HLA or CMV assignments 20 times. In a later analysis, co-occurring TCRs were grouped with DBSCAN, and TCRdist sequence similarity was added when clustering was performed within HLA-allele-positive subsets. Repertoires with fewer than 30,000 or more than 120,000 public chains were left out of co-occurrence clustering, as were four to six repertoires with anomalous nucleotide sharing. Imported from immuneACCESS, the table was reduced by TCRdb to in-frame sequences with V and J called. These copies leave out some clones; in studies compared against another copy, an unresolved V gene accounts for under half, and the cause of the remainder is not known. The D gene and trimming were derived from the DNA, and the V and J assignments and clone size from that table. The sample records roughly 190,000 clones, approximately 88% of which are singletons. Approximately 2.9% of the sample lies in the top ten.

These data belong to a study of cytomegalovirus exposure and HLA in healthy donors (dated by TCRdb to 2016 to 2017). With respect to the entire study: An earlier analysis of roughly 500 of the donors reported around 280 Gb of sequence data and 117 million unique TCR beta sequences obtained from approximately 180 million T cells. Roughly 300 gigabases of sequencing data and 70 million to 100 million unique TCR sequences were included in an early release covering around 650 HLA-typed donors. The genetic ancestry cluster associated with self-reported Caucasian donors included about 81% of the roughly 400 genotyped donors. The aim of the study was to test whether cataloging public T cell receptors could identify signatures of past pathogen exposure. The study used immunosequencing to profile the T cell repertoires of under 700 subjects and linked those repertoires to cytomegalovirus serostatus. Along with the roughly 610-subject first cohort, a separate validation cohort of approximately 110 different subjects was used. High-throughput TCR immunosequencing, statistical association of individual TCRs with disease status, and machine learning were combined to predict cytomegalovirus infection status. In a later analysis, previously published TCR beta repertoires from about 670 donors were re-analyzed and high-resolution HLA genotyping was added so that TCR occurrence patterns could be studied. Rather than drawing on any new phenotypic data, the later analysis identified candidate immune exposures from TCR beta sequences and the way those sequences occurred across donors. An earlier analysis of approximately 640 of the donors applied high-throughput TCR beta sequencing to assess whether each TCR beta V gene segment acted as functional or pseudogenic. Donor age, sex, ethnicity and CMV serostatus were compiled together with the repertoire data. In a later genetic analysis, genome-wide SNP genotypes for 398 of the 666 donors were used, and that subset was treated as a discovery cohort. All discovery cohort repertoires had been generated using a single sequencing platform. Class I and class II HLA loci were covered by the typing at four-digit resolution. Typing coverage differed by locus: A, B, C, DRB1 and DQB1 were typed in roughly 629-640 donors, DQA1 in 522, DPA1 in approximately 610, and DPB1 in 472. Because of strong linkage in the cohort, roughly five DR-DQ haplotypes were treated as single units for association and clustering. On average, roughly 250,000 unique TCR beta nucleotide sequences were sequenced per donor among 300 to 500 genotyped donors of the cohort, with roughly 18% of those sequences being non-productive.

Points the paper makes about the study in general: A later genetic analysis associated a missense DCLRE1C variant with V-gene and J-gene trimming of TCR beta chains, and an independent cohort replicated the association. It was suggested by the authors that the approach could potentially be generalized to other disease states and immunological phenotypes. In a later analysis, most CMV-associated TCR beta chains were found to appear HLA-restricted, with HLA associations seemingly driven largely by CMV exposure. In a later analysis, several top co-occurrence clusters were reported to appear linked to parvovirus B19, influenza, CMV and Epstein-Barr virus. Sequencing depth was assumed to be roughly uniform across donors in the presence/absence analyses, though that assumption may not hold. A further reported finding was that TCR beta sequences accurately predicted the HLA-A and HLA-B alleles for most subjects in the first cohort. Three of the identified cytomegalovirus-associated TCR beta chains were confirmed in vitro to be specific for cytomegalovirus antigens. Because HLA typing was unavailable for some donors at each locus, only the typed subset was used in association tests. In a later analysis, TCR association rates were found to vary across HLA loci, with the most associated TCRs seen for DRB1 alleles and the fewest for HLA-C alleles. Across donors, most TCR sequences were observed very rarely, whereas some public TCRs were present in many individuals. The earlier analysis of about 600 of the donors excluded around 17 rarely observed V segments, including chromosome 9 orphons, because counts were too low. A cluster of highly shared sequence variants was judged likely to be a technical artifact of the sequencing pipeline. The study gave a list of more than 150 TCR beta chains associated with cytomegalovirus. At a false discovery rate of 0.05, a later analysis linked 15,000 to 20,000 TCR beta sequences to specific HLA alleles. CMV serostatus was the only immune exposure information available for the cohort. The cohort was sequenced for TCR beta chains only, and without alpha or paired-chain data the features that could be detected were limited. Assigning TCR associations to individual alleles was difficult when HLA alleles, especially DR and DQ, strongly co-occurred. Compared with equally common non-associated chains, HLA-associated TCR beta chains in a later analysis were more clonally expanded and had lower generation probabilities. Compared with the roughly 720-donor mean, donors in an Asian-associated ancestry cluster had fewer N-insertions in productive TCRs, according to a later genetic analysis. An earlier analysis of approximately 530 of the donors showed that most TCR beta V segments appeared in productive rearrangements either about 87% or about 30% of the time, which broadly matched IMGT annotations. Linkage disequilibrium might explain the correlated functional status among segregating V segments, but an unknown experimental factor could not be ruled out. The classifier was reported to diagnose cytomegalovirus status with high specificity and sensitivity in both the original cohort and the validation cohort.

The TCR sequence derives from a woman between 50 and 59 years old in good health and CMV-seropositive. Input material: PBMCs.

DNA sequence: TGTGCCAGCAGCGAACGGGGGATTAGCACAGATACGCAGTATTTT. Its product reads: CASSERGISTDTQYF. This sequence uses TRBV9 and TRBJ2-3; the best D guess is TRBD2, with 6 bases matching. Between the V and J ends, shortened by 3 bases and 0 bases respectively, the junction contains 11 bases. The CDR3 numbers 15 residues from cysteine through phenylalanine. Left in the record is the CDR3 DNA by itself, 45 bases read in frame from the first base. Via the germline V gene, CDR1 is SGDLS and CDR2 YYNGEE. The full variable domain, with segments outside the CDR3 supplied by the reference TRBV9 and TRBJ2-3 proteins, appears as DSGVTQTPKHLITATGQRVTLRCSPRSGDLSVYWYQQSLDQGLQFLIQYYNGEERAKGNILERFSAQQFPDLHSELNLSSLELGDSALYFCASSERGISTDTQYFGPGTRLTVL.